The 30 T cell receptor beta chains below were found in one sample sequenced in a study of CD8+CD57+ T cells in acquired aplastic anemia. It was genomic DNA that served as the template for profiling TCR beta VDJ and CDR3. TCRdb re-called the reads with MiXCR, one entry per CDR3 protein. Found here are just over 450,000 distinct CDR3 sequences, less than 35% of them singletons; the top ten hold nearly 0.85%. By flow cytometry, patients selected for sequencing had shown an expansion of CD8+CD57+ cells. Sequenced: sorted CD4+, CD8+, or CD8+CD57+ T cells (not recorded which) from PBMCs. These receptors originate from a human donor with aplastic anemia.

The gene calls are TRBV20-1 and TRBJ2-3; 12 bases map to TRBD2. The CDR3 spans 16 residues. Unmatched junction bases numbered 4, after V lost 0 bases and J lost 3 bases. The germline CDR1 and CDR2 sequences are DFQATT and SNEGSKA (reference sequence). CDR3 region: CSARDQLAGGTDTQYF. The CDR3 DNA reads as TGCAGTGCTAGAGACCAACTAGCGGGGGGAACAGATACGCAGTATTTT.

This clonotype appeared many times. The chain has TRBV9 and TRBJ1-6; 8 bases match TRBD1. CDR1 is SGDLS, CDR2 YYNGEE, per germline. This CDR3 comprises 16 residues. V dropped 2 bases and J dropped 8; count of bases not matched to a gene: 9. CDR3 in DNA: TGTGCCAGCAGCGTGGGACAGGATCACCTCTATTCACCCCTCCACTTT. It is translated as CASSVGQDHLYSPLHF.

The CDR3 sequence: CASSLLTDYGYTF. CDR3 nucleotide sequence: TGTGCCAGCAGTTTACTTACAGACTATGGCTACACCTTC. This chain uses TRBV12-3 or TRBV12-4 with TRBJ1-2; D gene uncertain. V shed 2 bases and J shed 3 bases, with 7 bases lying between them. This CDR3 is built from 13 residues.

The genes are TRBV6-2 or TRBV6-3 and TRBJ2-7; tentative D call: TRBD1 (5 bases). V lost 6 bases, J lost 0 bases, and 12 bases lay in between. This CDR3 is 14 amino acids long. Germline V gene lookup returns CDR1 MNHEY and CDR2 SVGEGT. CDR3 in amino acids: CASSPTALSYEQYF. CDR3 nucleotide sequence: TGTGCCAGCAGCCCGACAGCCCTCTCCTACGAGCAGTACTTC.

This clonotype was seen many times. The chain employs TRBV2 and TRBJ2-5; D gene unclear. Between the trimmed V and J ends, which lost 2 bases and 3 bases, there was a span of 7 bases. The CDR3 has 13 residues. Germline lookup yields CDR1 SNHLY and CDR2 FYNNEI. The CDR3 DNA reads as TGTGCCAGCAGTGAAAACGCTAAAGAGACCCAGTACTTC. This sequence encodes CASSENAKETQYF.

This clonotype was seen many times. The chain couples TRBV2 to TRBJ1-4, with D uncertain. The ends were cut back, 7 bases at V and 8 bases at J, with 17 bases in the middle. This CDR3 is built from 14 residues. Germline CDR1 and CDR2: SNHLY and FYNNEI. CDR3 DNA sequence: TGTGCCAGCATAGACCCTTGGGTTGGCGAAAAACTGTTTTTT. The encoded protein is CASIDPWVGEKLFF.

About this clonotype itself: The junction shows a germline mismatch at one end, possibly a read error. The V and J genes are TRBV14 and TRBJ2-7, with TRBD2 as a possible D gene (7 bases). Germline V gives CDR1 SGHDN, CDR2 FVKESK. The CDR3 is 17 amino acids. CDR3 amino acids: CASSQDRDGGRPYDQYF. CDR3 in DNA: TGTGCCAGCAGCCAAGATCGGGACGGGGGGCGCCCCTACGATCAGTACTTC.

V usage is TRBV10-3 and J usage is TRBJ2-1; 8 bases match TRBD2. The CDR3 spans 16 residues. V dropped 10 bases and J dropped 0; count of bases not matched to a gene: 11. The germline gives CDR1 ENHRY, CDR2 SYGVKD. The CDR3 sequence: CASRALAGSSYNEQFF. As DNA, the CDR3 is TGTGCCAGCAGGGCCTTAGCGGGGAGCTCCTACAATGAGCAGTTCTTC.

CDR3 sequence reads: CSVESGEQYF. DNA for the CDR3: TGCAGCGTTGAATCGGGAGAGCAGTACTTC. V gene TRBV29-1 combines with J gene TRBJ2-7; a weak D match, TRBD2 (5 bases). Per the germline V gene, CDR1 is SQVTM and CDR2 is ANQGSEA. This CDR3 has 10 residues. Trimming took 2 bases from V and 7 from J, leaving 6 bases between them.

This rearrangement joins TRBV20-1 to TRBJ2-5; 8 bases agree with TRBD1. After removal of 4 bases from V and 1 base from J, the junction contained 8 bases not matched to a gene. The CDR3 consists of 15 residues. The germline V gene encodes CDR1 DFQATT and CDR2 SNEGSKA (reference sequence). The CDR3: CSATHPTGVQETQYF. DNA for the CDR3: TGCAGTGCTACCCATCCGACAGGGGTCCAAGAGACCCAGTACTTC.

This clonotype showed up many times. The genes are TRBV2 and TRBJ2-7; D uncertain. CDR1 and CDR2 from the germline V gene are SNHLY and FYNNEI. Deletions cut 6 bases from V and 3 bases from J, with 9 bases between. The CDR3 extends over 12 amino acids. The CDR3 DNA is TGTGCCAGCAGCCAAGAACACTACGAGCAGTACTTC. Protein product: CASSQEHYEQYF.

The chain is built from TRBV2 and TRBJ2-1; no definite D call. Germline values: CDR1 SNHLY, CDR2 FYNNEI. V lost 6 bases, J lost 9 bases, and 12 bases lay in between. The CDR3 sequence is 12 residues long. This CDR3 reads CASSGMGFEQFF. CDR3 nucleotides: TGTGCCAGCAGCGGAATGGGTTTTGAGCAGTTCTTC.

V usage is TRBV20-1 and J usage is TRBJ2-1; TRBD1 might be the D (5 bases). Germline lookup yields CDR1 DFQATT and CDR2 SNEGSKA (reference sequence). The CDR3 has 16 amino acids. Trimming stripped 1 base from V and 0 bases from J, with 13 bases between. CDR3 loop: CSARAGGAVSYNEQFF. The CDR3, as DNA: TGCAGTGCTAGAGCCGGTGGGGCAGTCTCCTACAATGAGCAGTTCTTC.

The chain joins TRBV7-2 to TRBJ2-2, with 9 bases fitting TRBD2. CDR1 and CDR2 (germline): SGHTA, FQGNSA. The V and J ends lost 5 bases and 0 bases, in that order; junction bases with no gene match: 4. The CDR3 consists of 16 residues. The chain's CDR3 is CASSHSGSANTGELFF. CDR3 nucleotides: TGTGCCAGCAGCCATAGCGGGAGCGCGAACACCGGGGAGCTGTTTTTT.

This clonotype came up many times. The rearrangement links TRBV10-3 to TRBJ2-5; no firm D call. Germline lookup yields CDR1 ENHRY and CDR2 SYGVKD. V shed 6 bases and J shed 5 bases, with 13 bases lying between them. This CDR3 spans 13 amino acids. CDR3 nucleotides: TGTGCCATCAGGCATAAAGAAGGGGAGACCCAGTACTTC. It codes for CAIRHKEGETQYF.

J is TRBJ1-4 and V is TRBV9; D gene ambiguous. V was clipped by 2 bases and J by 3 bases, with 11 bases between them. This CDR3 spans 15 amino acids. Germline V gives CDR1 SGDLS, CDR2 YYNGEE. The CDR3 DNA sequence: TGTGCCAGCAGCGTCTTCGGTGGATCTAATGAAAAACTGTTTTTT. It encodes CASSVFGGSNEKLFF.

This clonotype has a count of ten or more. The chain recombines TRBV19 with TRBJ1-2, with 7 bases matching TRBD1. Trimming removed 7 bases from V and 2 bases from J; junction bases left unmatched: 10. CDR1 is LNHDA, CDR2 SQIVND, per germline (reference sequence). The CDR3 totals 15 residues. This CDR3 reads CASTLTGTDNYGYTF. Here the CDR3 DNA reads TGTGCCAGTACCCTCACTGGGACAGACAACTATGGCTACACCTTC.

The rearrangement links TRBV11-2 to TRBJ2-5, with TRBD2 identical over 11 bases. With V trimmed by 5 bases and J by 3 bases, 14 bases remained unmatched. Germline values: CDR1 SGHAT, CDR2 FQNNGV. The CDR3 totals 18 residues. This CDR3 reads CASSLIWGLADTEETQYF. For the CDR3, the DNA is TGTGCCAGCAGCCTGATATGGGGACTAGCGGACACGGAAGAGACCCAGTACTTC.

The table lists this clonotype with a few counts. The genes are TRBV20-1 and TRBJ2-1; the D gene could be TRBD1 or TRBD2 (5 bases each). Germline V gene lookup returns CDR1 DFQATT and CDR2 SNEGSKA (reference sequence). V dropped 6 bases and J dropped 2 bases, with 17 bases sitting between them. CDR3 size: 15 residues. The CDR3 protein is CSATRRSGPYNEQFF. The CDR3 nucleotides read TGCAGTGCCACCCGGCGGTCGGGGCCCTACAATGAGCAGTTCTTC.

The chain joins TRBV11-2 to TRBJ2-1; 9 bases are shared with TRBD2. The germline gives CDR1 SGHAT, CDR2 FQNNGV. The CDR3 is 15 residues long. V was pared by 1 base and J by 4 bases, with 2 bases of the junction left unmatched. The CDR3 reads CASSLVSGGYNEQFF. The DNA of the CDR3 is TGTGCCAGCAGCTTAGTAAGCGGGGGGTACAATGAGCAGTTCTTC.

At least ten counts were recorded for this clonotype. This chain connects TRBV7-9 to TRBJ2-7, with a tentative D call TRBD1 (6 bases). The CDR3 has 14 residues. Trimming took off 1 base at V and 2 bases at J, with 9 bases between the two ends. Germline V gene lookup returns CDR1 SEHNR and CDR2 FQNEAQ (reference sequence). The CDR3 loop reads CASSLVSGAYEQYF. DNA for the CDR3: TGTGCCAGCAGCTTAGTTTCAGGGGCCTACGAGCAGTACTTC.

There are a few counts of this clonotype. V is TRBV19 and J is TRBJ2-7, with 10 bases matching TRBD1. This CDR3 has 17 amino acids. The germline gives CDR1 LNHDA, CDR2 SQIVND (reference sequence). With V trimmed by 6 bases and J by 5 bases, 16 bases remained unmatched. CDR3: CASSPSSGTGAFNEQYF. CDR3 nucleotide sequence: TGTGCCAGTAGCCCCAGTTCCGGGACAGGGGCATTCAACGAGCAGTACTTC.

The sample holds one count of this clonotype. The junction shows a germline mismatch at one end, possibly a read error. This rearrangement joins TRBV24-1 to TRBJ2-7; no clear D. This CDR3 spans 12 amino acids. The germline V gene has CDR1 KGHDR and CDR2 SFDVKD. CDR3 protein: CASSYRIGEQYF. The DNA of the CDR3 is TGTGCCAGCAGTTATCGTATCGGCGAGCAGTACTTC.

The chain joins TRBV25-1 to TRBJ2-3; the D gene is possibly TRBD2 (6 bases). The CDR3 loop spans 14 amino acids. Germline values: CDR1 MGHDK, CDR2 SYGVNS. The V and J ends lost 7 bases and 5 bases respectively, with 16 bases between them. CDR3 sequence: CASKRTTRGDTQYF. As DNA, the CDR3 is TGTGCCAGCAAGAGGACTACGAGGGGAGATACGCAGTATTTT.

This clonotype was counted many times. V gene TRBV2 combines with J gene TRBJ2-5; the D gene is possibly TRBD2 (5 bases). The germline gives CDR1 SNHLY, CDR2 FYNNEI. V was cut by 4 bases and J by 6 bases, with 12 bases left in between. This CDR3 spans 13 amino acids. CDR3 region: CASSAGLDQTQYF. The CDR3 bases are TGTGCCAGCAGTGCCGGACTGGACCAGACCCAGTACTTC.

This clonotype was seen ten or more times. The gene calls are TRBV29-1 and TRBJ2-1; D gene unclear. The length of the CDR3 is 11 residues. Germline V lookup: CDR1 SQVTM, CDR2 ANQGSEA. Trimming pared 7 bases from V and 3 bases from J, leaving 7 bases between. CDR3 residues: CSGWDYNEQFF. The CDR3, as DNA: TGCAGCGGATGGGACTACAATGAGCAGTTCTTC.

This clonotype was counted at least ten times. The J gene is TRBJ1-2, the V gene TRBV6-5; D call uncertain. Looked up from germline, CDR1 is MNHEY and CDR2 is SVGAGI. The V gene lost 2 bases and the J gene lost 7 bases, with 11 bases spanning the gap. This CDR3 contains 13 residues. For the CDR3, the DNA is TGTGCCAGCAGTTACGATGAGGGCCTTGGCTACACCTTC. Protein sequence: CASSYDEGLGYTF.

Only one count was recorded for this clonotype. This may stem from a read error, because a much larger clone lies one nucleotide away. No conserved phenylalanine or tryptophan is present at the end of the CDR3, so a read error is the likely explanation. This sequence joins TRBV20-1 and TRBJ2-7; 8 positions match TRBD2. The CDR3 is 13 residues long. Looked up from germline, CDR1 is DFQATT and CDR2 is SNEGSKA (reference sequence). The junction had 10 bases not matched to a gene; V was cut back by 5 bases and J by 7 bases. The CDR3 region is CSAGGLGTREQYS. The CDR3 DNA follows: TGCAGTGCTGGGGGACTAGGGACTAGGGAGCAGTACTCC.

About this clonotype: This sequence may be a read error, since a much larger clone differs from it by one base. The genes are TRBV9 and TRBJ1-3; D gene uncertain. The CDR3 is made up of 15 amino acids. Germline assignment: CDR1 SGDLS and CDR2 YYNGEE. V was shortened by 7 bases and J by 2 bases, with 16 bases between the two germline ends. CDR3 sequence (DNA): TGTGCCAGCGGATCGGCAGTTAGCCCTGGAAACACCATATATTTT. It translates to CASGSAVSPGNTIYF. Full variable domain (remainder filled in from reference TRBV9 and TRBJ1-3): DSGVTQTPKHLITATGQRVTLRCSPRSGDLSVYWYQQSLDQGLQFLIQYYNGEERAKGNILERFSAQQFPDLHSELNLSSLELGDSALYFCASGSAVSPGNTIYFGEGSWLTVV.

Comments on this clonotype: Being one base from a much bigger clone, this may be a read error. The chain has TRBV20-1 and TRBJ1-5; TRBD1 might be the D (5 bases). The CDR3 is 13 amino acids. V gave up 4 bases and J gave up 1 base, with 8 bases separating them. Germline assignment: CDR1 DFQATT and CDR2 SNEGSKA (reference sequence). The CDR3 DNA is TGCAGTGCTAACCGGGACAGCAATCAGCCCCAGCATTTT. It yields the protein CSANRDSNQPQHF.